This T cell receptor beta chain was recovered during a study of blood T cells in healthy people across ages. Study results and limitations: A strong correlation between TCR beta diversity and naive T cell percentage was seen.

On this clonotype itself: Its antigen is unidentified.

Healthy Russian Caucasian donors spanned ages about 6 to 100 years. Germline CDR1 and CDR2: SQVTM and ANQGSEA. The V end lost 1 base, the J end lost 8 bases, and 14 bases lay between the germline ends. This CDR3 has 13 amino acids. A J-beta primer mix and a sample-barcoded 5' primer were used in a second PCR of roughly 7 to 12 cycles. MiXCR, applied by TCRdb to the 5' RACE reads, yields one record per CDR3 protein. The sample yields 730,000 or so distinct CDR3 sequences, roughly two fifths seen once. The gene calls are TRBV29-1 and TRBJ1-2; a weak D match, TRBD1 (5 bases). The receptor's source is a man aged 80 or over in good health. The sequencing sample was made of blood. The CDR3 sequence is CSVEARGATGYTF. CDR3 DNA sequence: TGCAGCGTTGAAGCACGGGGCGCGACGGGCTACACCTTC.